This entry describes one T cell receptor beta chain. Its specificity is unknown. This sample stems from a study of shared clonotypes between healthy human individuals. Findings of the study overall: Non-shared clonotypes displayed generation probabilities falling below those of clonotypes present in all four donors. Estimated richness values were generally larger in naive subsets than in memory subsets.

TCRdb's copy holds only in-frame clones and misses some; the assay was immunoSEQ multiplex PCR. This sample has some 1.5 million clones, with under 99% found just once. V lost 4 bases and J lost 0; bases outside the gene matches: 7. In germline, CDR1 is KGHSH, CDR2 LQKENI. The CDR3 sequence is 17 residues long. The clonotype was recovered from a man aged 25-45 years in good health. The chain carries TRBV18 and TRBJ2-5, with 11 bases aligning to TRBD2. Sequencing was carried out using naive CD4+ T cells sorted from blood. Subset reported: CD45RA+ positively selected. CDR3 DNA sequence: TGTGCCAGCTCACGGGGACTAGCGGATACGTACCAAGAGACCCAGTACTTC. Its translation is CASSRGLADTYQETQYF.